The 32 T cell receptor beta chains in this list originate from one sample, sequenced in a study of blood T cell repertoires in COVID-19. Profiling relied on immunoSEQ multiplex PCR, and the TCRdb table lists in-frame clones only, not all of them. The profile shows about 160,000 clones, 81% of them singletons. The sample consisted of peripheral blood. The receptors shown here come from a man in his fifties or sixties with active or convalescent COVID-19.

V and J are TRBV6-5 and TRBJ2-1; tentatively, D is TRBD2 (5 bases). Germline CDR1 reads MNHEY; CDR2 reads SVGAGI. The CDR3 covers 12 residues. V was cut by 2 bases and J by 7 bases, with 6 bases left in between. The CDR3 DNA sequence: TGTGCCAGCAGTTACGGCGGGAATGAGCAGTTCTTC. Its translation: CASSYGGNEQFF.

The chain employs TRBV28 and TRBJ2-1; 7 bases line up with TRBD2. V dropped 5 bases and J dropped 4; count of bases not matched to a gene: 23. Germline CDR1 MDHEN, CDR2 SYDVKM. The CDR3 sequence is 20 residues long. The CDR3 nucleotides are TGTGCCAGCAGTCCCATCGGTCCCGGGGGGTCCCAAGCGGGTTACAATGAGCAGTTCTTC. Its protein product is CASSPIGPGGSQAGYNEQFF.

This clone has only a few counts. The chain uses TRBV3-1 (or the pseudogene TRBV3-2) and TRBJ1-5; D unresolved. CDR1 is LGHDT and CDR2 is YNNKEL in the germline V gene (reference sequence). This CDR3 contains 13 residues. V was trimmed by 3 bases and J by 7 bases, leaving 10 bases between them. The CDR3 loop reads CASSQGNGQPQHF. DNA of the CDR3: TGTGCCAGCAGCCAGGGCAATGGGCAGCCCCAGCATTTT.

CDR3 protein: CSVDSGSTDTQYF. The CDR3 DNA reads TGCAGCGTCGATAGCGGGAGTACAGATACGCAGTATTTT. The chain has TRBV29-1 and TRBJ2-3; 9 bases fit TRBD2. Germline CDR1 and CDR2: SQVTM and ANQGSEA. After removal of 6 bases from V and 3 bases from J, the junction contained 4 bases not matched to a gene. The CDR3 totals 13 residues.

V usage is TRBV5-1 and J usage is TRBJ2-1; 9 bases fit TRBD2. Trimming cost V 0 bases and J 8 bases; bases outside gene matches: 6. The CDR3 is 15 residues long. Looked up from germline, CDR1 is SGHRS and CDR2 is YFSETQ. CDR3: CASSLGRGGLDEQFF. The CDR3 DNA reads TGCGCCAGCAGCTTGGGGCGGGGGGGCCTGGATGAGCAGTTCTTC.

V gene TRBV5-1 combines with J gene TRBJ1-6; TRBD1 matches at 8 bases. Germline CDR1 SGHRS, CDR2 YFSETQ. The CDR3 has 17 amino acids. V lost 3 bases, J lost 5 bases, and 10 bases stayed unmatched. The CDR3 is CASSSPETGADNSPLHF. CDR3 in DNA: TGCGCCAGCAGCTCACCGGAGACAGGGGCCGATAATTCACCCCTCCACTTT.

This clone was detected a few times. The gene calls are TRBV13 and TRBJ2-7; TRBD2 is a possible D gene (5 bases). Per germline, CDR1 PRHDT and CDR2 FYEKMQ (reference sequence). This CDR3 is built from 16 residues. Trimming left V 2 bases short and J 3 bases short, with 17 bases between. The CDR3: CASSLISASQSYEQYF. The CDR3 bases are TGTGCCAGCAGCTTAATTTCGGCTAGCCAAAGCTACGAGCAGTACTTC.

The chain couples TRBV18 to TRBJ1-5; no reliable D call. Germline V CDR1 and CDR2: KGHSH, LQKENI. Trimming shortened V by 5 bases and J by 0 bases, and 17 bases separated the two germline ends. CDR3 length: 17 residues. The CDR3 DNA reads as TGTGCCAGCTCAGCGACCACTACCCAGTATAGCAATCAGCCCCAGCATTTT. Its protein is CASSATTTQYSNQPQHF.

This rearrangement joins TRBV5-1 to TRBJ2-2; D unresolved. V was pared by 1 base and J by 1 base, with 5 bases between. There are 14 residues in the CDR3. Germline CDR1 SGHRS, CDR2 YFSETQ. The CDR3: CASSLPGNTGELFF. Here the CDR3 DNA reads TGCGCCAGCAGCTTGCCAGGGAACACCGGGGAGCTGTTTTTT. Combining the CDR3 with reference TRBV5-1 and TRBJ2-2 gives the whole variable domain KAGVTQTPRYLIKTRGQQVTLSCSPISGHRSVSWYQQTPGQGLQFLFEYFSETQRNKGNFPGRFSGRQFSNSRSEMNVSTLELGDSALYLCASSLPGNTGELFFGEGSRLTVL.

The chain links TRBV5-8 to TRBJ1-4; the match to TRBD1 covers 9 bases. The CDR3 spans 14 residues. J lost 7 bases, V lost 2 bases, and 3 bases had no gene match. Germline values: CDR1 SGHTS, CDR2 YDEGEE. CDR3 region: CASSFGQGFEKLFF. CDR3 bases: TGTGCCAGCAGCTTCGGACAGGGGTTTGAAAAACTGTTTTTT.

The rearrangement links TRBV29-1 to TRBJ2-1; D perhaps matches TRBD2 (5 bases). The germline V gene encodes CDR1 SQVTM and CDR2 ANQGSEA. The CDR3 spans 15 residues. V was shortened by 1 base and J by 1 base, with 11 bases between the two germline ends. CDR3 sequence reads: CSVEVPRRSYNEQFF. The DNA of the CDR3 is TGCAGCGTTGAAGTCCCCCGGAGGTCCTACAATGAGCAGTTCTTC.

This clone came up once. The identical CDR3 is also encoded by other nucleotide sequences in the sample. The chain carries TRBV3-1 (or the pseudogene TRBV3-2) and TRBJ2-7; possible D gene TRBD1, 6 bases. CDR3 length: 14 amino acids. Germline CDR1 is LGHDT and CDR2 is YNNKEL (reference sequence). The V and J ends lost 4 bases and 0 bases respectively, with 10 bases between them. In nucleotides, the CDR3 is TGTGCCAGCAGCCCTCGAGGGGGCTCCTACGAGCAGTACTTC. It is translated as CASSPRGGSYEQYF.

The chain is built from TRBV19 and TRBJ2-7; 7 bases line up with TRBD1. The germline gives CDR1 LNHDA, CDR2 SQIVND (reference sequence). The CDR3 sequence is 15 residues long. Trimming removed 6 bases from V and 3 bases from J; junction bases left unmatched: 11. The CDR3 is CASRETGTANYEQYF. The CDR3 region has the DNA TGTGCCAGTAGGGAAACCGGGACAGCGAACTACGAGCAGTACTTC.

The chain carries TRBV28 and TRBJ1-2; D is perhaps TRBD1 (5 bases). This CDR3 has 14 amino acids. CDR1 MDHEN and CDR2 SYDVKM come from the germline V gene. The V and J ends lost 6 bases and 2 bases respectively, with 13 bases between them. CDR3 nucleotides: TGTGCCAGCAGCTCCGGTCAGGGAAACTATGGCTACACCTTC. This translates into CASSSGQGNYGYTF.

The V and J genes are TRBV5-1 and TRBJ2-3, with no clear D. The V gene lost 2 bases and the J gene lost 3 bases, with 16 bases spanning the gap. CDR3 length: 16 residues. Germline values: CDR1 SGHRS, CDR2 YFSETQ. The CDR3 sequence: CASSLRSGSITDTQYF. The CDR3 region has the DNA TGCGCCAGCAGCTTACGCTCCGGGTCCATAACAGATACGCAGTATTTT.

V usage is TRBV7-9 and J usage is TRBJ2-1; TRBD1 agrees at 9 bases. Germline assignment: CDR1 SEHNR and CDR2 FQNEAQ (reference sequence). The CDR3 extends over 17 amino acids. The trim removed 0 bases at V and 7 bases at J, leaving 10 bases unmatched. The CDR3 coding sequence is TGTGCCAGCAGCTTAGCGCTCCGGGACAGGGTTCGTAATGAGCAGTTCTTC. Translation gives CASSLALRDRVRNEQFF.

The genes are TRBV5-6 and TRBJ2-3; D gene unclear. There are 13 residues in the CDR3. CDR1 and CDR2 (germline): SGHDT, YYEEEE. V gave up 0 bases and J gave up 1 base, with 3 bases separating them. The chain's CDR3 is CASSLVGTDTQYF. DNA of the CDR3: TGTGCCAGCAGCTTGGTCGGCACAGATACGCAGTATTTT.

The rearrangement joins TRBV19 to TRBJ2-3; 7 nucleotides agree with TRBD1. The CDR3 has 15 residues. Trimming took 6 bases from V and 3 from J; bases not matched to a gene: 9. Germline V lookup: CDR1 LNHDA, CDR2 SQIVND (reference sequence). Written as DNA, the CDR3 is TGTGCCAGTAGCCCAGGGGGAGCGGAGACAGATACGCAGTATTTT. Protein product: CASSPGGAETDTQYF.

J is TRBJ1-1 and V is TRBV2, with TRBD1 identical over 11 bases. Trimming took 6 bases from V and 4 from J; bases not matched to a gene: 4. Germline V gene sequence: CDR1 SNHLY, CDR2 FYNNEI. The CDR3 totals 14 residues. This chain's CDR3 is CASRGTGGVTEAFF. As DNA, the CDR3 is TGTGCCAGCAGGGGGACAGGGGGTGTCACTGAAGCTTTCTTT.

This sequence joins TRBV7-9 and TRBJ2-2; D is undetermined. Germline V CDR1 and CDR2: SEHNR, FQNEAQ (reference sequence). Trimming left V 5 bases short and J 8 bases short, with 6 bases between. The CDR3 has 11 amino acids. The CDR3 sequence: CASSARGELFF. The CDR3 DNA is TGTGCCAGCAGCGCCAGAGGGGAGCTGTTTTTT.

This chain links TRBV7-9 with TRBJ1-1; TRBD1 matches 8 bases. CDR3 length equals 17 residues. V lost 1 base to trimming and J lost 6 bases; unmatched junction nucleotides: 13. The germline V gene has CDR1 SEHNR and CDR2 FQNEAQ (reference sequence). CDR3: CASSLGWTGPLRAEAFF. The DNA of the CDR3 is TGTGCCAGCAGCTTAGGGTGGACAGGGCCCCTGAGGGCTGAAGCTTTCTTT.

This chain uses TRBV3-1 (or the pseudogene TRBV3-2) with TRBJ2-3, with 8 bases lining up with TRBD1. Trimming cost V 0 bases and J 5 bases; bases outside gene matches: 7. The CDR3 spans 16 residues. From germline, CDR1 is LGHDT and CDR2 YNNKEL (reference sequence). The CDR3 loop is CASSQEGQGARDTQYF. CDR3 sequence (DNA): TGTGCCAGCAGCCAAGAGGGCCAGGGGGCAAGAGATACGCAGTATTTT.

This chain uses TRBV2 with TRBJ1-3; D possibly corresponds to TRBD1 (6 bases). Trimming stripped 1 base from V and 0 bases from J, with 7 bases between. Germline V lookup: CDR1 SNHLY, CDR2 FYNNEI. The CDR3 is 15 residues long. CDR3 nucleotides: TGTGCCAGCAGTGAAGGCAGGGGCTCTGGAAACACCATATATTTT. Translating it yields CASSEGRGSGNTIYF.

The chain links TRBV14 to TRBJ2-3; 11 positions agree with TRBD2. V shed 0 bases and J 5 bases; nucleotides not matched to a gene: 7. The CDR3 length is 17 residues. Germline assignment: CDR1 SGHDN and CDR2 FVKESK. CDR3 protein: CASSQDLLAGGEDTQYF. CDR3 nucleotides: TGTGCCAGCAGCCAAGATCTGCTAGCGGGAGGTGAAGATACGCAGTATTTT. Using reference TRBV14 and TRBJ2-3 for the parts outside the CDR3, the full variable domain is EAGVTQFPSHSVIEKGQTVTLRCDPISGHDNLYWYRRVMGKEIKFLLHFVKESKQDESGMPNNRFLAERTGGTYSTLKVQPAELEDSGVYFCASSQDLLAGGEDTQYFGPGTRLTVL.

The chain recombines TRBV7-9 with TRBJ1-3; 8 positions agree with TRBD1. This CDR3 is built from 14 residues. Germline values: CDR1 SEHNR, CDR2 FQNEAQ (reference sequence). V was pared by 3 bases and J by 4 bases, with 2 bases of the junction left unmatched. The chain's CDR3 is CASSLTGAGNTIYF. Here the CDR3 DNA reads TGTGCCAGCAGCTTGACAGGGGCGGGAAACACCATATATTTT.

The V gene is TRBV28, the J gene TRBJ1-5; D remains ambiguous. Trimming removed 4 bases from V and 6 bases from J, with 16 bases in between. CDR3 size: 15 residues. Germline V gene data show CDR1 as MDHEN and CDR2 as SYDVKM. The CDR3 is CASSSTLGAAQPQHF. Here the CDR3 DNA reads TGTGCCAGCAGTTCTACCCTAGGAGCCGCTCAGCCCCAGCATTTT.

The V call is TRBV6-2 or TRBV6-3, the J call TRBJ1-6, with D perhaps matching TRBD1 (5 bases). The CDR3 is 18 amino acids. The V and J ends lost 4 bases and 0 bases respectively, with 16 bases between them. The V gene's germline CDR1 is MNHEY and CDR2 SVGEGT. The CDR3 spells CASSFSGVRSSYNSPLHF. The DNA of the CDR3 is TGTGCCAGCAGTTTTTCGGGGGTAAGGAGCTCCTATAATTCACCCCTCCACTTT.

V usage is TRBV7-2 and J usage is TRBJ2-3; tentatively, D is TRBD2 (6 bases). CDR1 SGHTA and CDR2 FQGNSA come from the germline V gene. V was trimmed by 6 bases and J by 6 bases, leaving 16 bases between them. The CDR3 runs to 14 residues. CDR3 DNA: TGTGCCAGCAGTTCCGGGACTTCTAGCGATACGCAGTATTTT. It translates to CASSSGTSSDTQYF.

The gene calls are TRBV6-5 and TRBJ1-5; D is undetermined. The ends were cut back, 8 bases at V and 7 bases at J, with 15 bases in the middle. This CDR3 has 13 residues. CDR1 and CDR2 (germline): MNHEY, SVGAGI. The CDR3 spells CASFEGVGQPQHF. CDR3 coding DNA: TGTGCCAGCTTTGAGGGAGTGGGACAGCCCCAGCATTTT.

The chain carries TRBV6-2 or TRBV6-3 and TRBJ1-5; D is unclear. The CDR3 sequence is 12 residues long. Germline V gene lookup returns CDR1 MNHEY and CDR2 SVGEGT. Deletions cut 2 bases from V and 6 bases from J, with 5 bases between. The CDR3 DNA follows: TGTGCCAGCAGTTACATCTCTCAGCCCCAGCATTTT. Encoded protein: CASSYISQPQHF.

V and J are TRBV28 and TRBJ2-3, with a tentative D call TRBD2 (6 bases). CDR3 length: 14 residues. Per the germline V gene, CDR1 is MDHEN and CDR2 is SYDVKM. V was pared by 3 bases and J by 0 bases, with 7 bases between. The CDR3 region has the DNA TGTGCCAGCAGTTTCGGAGGGAGCACAGATACGCAGTATTTT. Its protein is CASSFGGSTDTQYF.

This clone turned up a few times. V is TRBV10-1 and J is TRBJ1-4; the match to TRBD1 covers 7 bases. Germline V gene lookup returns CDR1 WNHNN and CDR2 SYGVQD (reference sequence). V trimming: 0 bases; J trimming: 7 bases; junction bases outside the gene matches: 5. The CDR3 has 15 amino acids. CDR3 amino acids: CASSESRQGGEKLFF. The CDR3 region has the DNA TGCGCCAGCAGTGAGTCCCGACAGGGTGGTGAAAAACTGTTTTTT.